This T cell receptor (beta chain) was recovered during a study of OX40 agonist ivuxolimab in advanced cancers. Overall study: An agonistic anti-OX40 (CD134) antibody, ivuxolimab, was used to treat the patients. The dose-escalation cohort was approximately 80% male, with a mean age of 60 years, ranging roughly 23 to 90. Study-wide findings and caveats: Researchers did not establish what antigens the expanded peripheral T cells target.

Note on this clone: Antigen specificity is unknown.

The CDR3 has 14 amino acids. CDR1 is MGHRA, CDR2 YSYEKL, per germline. The ends were cut back, 3 bases at V and 3 bases at J, with 11 bases in the middle. The table came from immunoSEQ multiplex PCR; TCRdb's copy has only in-frame clones and leaves some out. In the table there are about 50,000 clones, more than 75% of which are singletons. Anyone with autoimmune disease history or systemic immunosuppression was excluded. The gene calls are TRBV4-1 and TRBJ1-1; D uncertain. The receptor was isolated from an adult with an advanced solid tumor such as melanoma, head and neck, liver or kidney cancer. The specimen was CD4+ or CD8+ T cells sorted from blood, collected in a trial of the OX40 agonist ivuxolimab. The CDR3 spells CASSHPLRYTEAFF. The CDR3 coding sequence is TGCGCCAGCAGCCATCCCCTAAGGTACACTGAAGCTTTCTTT.